The 7 T cell receptor beta chains below were found in one sample sequenced in a study of blood T cell repertoires in COVID-19. TCRdb's table, derived via immunoSEQ multiplex PCR, lists solely in-frame clones and lacks some. The table has 96,000 or so clones, roughly 88% seen once; the top ten hold roughly 2.8%. Sequenced material: peripheral blood. The source is a woman of 80 years or more with acute or convalescent COVID-19.

This chain links TRBV3-1 (or the pseudogene TRBV3-2) with TRBJ2-7; the D gene is possibly TRBD2 (5 bases). The germline CDR1 and CDR2 sequences are LGHDT and YNNKEL (reference sequence). The CDR3 consists of 13 residues. Deletions cut 1 base from V and 5 bases from J, with 9 bases between. CDR3 nucleotides: TGTGCCAGCAGCCAAGTTTTCGGGGACGAGCAGTACTTC. Protein sequence: CASSQVFGDEQYF.

The chain is built from TRBV28 and TRBJ2-7; unclear D gene. This CDR3 has 17 amino acids. Germline lookup yields CDR1 MDHEN and CDR2 SYDVKM. V gave up 7 bases and J gave up 3 bases, with 25 bases separating them. CDR3 DNA sequence: TGTGCCAGCACCCCCGGTGGGCAGACAAGCAGAAACTACGAGCAGTACTTC. Translating gives CASTPGGQTSRNYEQYF.

V gene TRBV6-5 combines with J gene TRBJ1-5; D is perhaps TRBD1 (5 bases). CDR3 length: 14 residues. V gave up 6 bases and J gave up 5 bases, with 14 bases separating them. Germline V gives CDR1 MNHEY, CDR2 SVGAGI. The CDR3 nucleotides are TGTGCCAGCAGGGGGCATGGGTCATATCAGCCCCAGCATTTT. Translated: CASRGHGSYQPQHF.

This chain uses TRBV18 with TRBJ1-5; D call uncertain. CDR3 length: 15 residues. V dropped 3 bases and J dropped 3 bases, with 12 bases sitting between them. From germline, CDR1 is KGHSH and CDR2 LQKENI. The CDR3 region has the DNA TGTGCCAGCTCACCGGGCCAGCCAGCCAATCAGCCCCAGCATTTT. Protein sequence: CASSPGQPANQPQHF.

V gene TRBV7-6 combines with J gene TRBJ1-1; possible D gene TRBD1, 5 bases. In germline, CDR1 is SGHVS, CDR2 FNYEAQ. The germline V and J ends were trimmed by 4 bases and 0 bases, with 15 bases remaining between them. The CDR3 is made up of 16 amino acids. CDR3 amino acids: CASSSGLLLMNTEAFF. The CDR3 bases are TGTGCCAGCAGCTCGGGACTGCTTCTGATGAACACTGAAGCTTTCTTT.

The chain employs TRBV18 and TRBJ1-4; TRBD1 might be the D (5 bases). The V end lost 3 bases, the J end lost 6 bases, and 11 bases lay between the germline ends. The CDR3 spans 14 residues. Germline lookup yields CDR1 KGHSH and CDR2 LQKENI. In nucleotides, the CDR3 is TGTGCCAGCTCACCGAATGGGGGGGATGAAAAACTGTTTTTT. It yields the protein CASSPNGGDEKLFF.

This sequence joins TRBV10-2 and TRBJ2-2; TRBD2 matches at 12 bases. Unmatched junction bases numbered 10, after V lost 6 bases and J lost 5 bases. Germline CDR1 is WSHSY and CDR2 is SAAADI. This CDR3 contains 17 residues. The CDR3 region has the DNA TGCGCCAGCAGGTTCCCTAGCGGGAGGGCTCGGACCGGGGAGCTGTTTTTT. Its protein product is CASRFPSGRARTGELFF.